The present entry profiles one TCR beta chain with its context. While infection was still active, Seattle patients were enrolled and then followed longitudinally. The record originates from a study of blood T cell repertoires in COVID-19. At the level of the study: In each case, the material was cDNA or gDNA derived from T cells, B-cell-depleted T cells, or PBMCs.

The CDR3 is made up of 18 amino acids. Germline V gene sequence: CDR1 GTSNPN, CDR2 SVGIG (reference sequence). V was pared by 2 bases and J by 4 bases, with 10 bases of the junction left unmatched. Original handling: Amplification with reference gene primers provided the estimates of nucleated cell counts. The assay was immunoSEQ multiplex PCR, and TCRdb's table has in-frame clones only and misses some. The DNA gave D and trimming, while V, J and clone size come from that table. The data contain 150,000 to 200,000 clones, roughly four fifths of them seen just once; the ten biggest clones take up under 10%.

The V and J genes are TRBV30 and TRBJ2-4; 14 bases match TRBD2. The sample comprised peripheral blood. The sequence was obtained from a woman in her seventies with COVID-19, enrolled during active disease. Here the CDR3 DNA reads TGTGCCTGGAGTCCAAAGGGACTAGCGGGAGACAAAAAAAACATTCAGTACTTC. Its translation: CAWSPKGLAGDKKNIQYF.